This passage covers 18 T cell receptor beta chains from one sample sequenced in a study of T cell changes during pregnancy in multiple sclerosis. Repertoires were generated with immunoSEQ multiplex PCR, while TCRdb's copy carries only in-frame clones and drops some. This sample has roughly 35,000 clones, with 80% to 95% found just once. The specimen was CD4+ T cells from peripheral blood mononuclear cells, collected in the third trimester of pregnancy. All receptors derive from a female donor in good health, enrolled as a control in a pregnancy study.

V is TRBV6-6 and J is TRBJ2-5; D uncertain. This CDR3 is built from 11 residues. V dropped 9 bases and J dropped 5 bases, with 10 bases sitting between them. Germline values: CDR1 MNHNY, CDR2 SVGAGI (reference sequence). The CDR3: CASSPVETQYF. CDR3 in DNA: TGTGCCAGTTCCCCTGTGGAGACCCAGTACTTC.

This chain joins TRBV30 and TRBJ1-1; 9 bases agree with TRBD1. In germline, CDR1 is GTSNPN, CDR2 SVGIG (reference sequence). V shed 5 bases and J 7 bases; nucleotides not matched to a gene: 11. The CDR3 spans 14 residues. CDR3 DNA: TGTGCCTGGTTCCCCGGGACAGGGATGATTGAAGCTTTCTTT. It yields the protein CAWFPGTGMIEAFF.

CDR3 nucleotides: TGTGCCAGCAGCACGCCCCTAAGGGGTAACTATGGCTACACCTTC. Its translation is CASSTPLRGNYGYTF. J is TRBJ1-2 and V is TRBV5-4, with D maybe TRBD1 (5 bases). Trimming stripped 4 bases from V and 1 base from J, with 14 bases between. This CDR3 has 15 amino acids. From germline, CDR1 is SGHNT and CDR2 YYREEE (reference sequence).

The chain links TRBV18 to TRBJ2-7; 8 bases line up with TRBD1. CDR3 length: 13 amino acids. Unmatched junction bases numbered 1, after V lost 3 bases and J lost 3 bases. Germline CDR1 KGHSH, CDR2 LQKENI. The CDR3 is CASSPGTGYEQYF. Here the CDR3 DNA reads TGTGCCAGCTCACCGGGGACAGGCTACGAGCAGTACTTC.

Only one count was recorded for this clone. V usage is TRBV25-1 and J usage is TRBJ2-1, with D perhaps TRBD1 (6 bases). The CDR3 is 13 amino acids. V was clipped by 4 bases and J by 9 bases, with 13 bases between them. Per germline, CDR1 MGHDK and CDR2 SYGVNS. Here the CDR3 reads CASSGTVGIEQFF. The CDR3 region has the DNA TGTGCCAGCAGTGGGACAGTCGGGATTGAGCAGTTCTTC.

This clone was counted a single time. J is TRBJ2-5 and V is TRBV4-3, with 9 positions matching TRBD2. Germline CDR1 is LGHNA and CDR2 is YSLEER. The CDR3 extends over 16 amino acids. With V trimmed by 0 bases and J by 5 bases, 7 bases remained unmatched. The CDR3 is CASSQDWTSDAETQYF. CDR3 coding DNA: TGCGCCAGCAGCCAAGATTGGACTAGCGATGCGGAGACCCAGTACTTC.

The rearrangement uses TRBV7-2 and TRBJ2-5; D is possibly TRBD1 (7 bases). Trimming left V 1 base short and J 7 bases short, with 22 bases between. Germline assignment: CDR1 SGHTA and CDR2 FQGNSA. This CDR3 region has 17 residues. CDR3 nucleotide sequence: TGTGCCAGCAGCTTAGTTGGTTCAGGGGGAGGAGTTGCGACCCAGTACTTC. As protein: CASSLVGSGGGVATQYF.

The CDR3 coding sequence is TGTGCCAGCAGACGGACAGGTTTCGAAAAACTGTTTTTT. It translates to CASRRTGFEKLFF. The rearrangement links TRBV28 to TRBJ1-4; the match to TRBD1 covers 7 bases. Trimming removed 6 bases from V and 8 bases from J; junction bases left unmatched: 6. Germline-derived CDR1 and CDR2 are MDHEN and SYDVKM. This CDR3 comprises 13 residues.

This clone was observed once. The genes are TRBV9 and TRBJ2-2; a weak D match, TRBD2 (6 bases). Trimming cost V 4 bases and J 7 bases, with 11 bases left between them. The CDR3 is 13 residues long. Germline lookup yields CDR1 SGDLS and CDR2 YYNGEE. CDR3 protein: CASSPGGSGELFF. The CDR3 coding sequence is TGTGCCAGCAGCCCCGGGGGTAGCGGGGAGCTGTTTTTT.

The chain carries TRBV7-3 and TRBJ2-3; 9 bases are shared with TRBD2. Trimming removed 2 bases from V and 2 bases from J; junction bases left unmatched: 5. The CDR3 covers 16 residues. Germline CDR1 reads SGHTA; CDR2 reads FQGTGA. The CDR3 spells CASSLRGGGATDTQYF. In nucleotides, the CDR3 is TGTGCCAGCAGCTTACGGGGCGGGGGGGCCACAGATACGCAGTATTTT.

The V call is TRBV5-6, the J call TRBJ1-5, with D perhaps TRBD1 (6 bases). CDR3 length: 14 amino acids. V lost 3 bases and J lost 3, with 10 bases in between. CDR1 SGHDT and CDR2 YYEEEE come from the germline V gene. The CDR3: CASSSGGHNQPQHF. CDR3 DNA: TGTGCCAGCAGCTCGGGGGGACACAATCAGCCCCAGCATTTT.

Here the CDR3 DNA reads TGTGCCATCAGGGCGGCCGATGAGCAGTTCTTC. Its translation is CAIRAADEQFF. V usage is TRBV10-3 and J usage is TRBJ2-1; no reliable D call. V lost 6 bases, J lost 8 bases, and 8 bases lay in between. The V gene's germline CDR1 is ENHRY and CDR2 SYGVKD. The CDR3 consists of 11 residues.

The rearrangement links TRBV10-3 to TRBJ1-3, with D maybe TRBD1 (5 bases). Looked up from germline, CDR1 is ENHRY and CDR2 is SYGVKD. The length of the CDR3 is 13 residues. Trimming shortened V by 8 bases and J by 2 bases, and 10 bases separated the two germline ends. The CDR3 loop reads CAIGPQAGNTIYF. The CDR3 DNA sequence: TGTGCCATCGGCCCACAGGCTGGAAACACCATATATTTT.

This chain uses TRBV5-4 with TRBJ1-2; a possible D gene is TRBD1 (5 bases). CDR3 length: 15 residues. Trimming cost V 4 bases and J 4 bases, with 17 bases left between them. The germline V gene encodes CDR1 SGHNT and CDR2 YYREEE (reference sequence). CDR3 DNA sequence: TGTGCCAGCAGCCCCGGGGGGTCCGAAGGCTATGGCTACACCTTC. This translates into CASSPGGSEGYGYTF. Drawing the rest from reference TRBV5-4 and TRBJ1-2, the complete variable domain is ETGVTQSPTHLIKTRGQQVTLRCSSQSGHNTVSWYQQALGQGPQFIFQYYREEENGRGNFPPRFSGLQFPNYSSELNVNALELDDSALYLCASSPGGSEGYGYTFGSGTRLTVV.

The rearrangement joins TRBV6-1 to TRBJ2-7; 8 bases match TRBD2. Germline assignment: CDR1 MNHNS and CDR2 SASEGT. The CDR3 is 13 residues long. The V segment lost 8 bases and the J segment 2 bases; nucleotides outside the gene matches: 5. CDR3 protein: CASVERGTYEQYF. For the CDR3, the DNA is TGTGCCAGCGTGGAGCGGGGGACCTACGAGCAGTACTTC.

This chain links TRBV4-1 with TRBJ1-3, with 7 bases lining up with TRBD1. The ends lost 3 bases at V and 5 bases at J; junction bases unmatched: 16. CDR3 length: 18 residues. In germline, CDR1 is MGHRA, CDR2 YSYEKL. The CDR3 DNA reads TGCGCCAGCAGCCACCCATCTGTGCCGGGACAGCAAAGAAACACCATATATTTT. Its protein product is CASSHPSVPGQQRNTIYF.

The CDR3: CASSLRPMGLQETQYF. Here the CDR3 DNA reads TGTGCCAGCAGCTTAAGACCCATGGGGCTCCAAGAGACCCAGTACTTC. The chain is built from TRBV7-2 and TRBJ2-5; tentatively, D is TRBD1 (5 bases). The V gene's germline CDR1 is SGHTA and CDR2 FQGNSA. The CDR3 consists of 16 residues. V dropped 2 bases and J dropped 1 base, with 14 bases sitting between them. The full variable domain, completed using reference TRBV7-2 and TRBJ2-5, is GAGVSQSPSNKVTEKGKDVELRCDPISGHTALYWYRQSLGQGLEFLIYFQGNSAPDKSGLPSDRFSAERTGGSVSTLTIQRTQQEDSAVYLCASSLRPMGLQETQYFGPGTRLLVL.

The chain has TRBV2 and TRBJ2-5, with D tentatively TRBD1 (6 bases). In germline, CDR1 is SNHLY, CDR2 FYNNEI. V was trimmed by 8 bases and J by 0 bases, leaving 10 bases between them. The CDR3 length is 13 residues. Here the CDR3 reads CASGGSHQETQYF. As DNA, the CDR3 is TGTGCCAGCGGGGGCAGTCACCAAGAGACCCAGTACTTC. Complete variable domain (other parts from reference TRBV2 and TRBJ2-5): EPEVTQTPSHQVTQMGQEVILRCVPISNHLYFYWYRQILGQKVEFLVSFYNNEISEKSEIFDDQFSVERPDGSNFTLKIRSTKLEDSAMYFCASGGSHQETQYFGPGTRLLVL.